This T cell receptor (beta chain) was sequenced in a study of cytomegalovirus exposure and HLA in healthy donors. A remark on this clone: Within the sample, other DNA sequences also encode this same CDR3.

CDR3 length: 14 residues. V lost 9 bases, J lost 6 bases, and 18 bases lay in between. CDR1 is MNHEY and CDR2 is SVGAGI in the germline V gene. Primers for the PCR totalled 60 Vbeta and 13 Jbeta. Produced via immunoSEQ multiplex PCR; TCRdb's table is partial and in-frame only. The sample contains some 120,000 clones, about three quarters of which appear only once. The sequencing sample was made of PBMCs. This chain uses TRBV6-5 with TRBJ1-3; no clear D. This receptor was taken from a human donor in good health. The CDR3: CASRPTSALNTIYF. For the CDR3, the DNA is TGTGCCAGTAGACCGACATCGGCCTTAAACACCATATATTTT.